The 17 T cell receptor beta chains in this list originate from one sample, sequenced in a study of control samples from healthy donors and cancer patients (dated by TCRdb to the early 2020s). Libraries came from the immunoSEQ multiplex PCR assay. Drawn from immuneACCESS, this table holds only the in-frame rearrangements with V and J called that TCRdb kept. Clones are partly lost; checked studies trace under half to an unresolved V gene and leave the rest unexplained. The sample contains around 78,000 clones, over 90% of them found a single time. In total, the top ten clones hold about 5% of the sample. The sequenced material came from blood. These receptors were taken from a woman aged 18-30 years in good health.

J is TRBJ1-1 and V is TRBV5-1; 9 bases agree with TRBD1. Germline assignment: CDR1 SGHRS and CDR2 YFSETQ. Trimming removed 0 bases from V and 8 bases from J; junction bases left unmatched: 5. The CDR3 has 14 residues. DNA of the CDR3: TGCGCCAGCAGCTTGGGGGACAGGGTCGGCGAAGCTTTCTTT. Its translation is CASSLGDRVGEAFF.

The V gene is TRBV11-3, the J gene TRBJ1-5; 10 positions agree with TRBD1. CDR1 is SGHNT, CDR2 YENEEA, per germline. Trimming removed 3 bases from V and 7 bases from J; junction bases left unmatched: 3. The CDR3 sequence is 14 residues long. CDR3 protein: CASSLGQGKQPQHF. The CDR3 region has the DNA TGTGCCAGCAGCTTGGGACAGGGGAAACAGCCCCAGCATTTT.

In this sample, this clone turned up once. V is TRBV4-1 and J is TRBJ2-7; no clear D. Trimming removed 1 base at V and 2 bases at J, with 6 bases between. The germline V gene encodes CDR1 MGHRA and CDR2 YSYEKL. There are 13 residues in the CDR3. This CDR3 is CASSQGAPYEQYF. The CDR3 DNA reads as TGCGCCAGCAGCCAAGGGGCCCCCTACGAGCAGTACTTC.

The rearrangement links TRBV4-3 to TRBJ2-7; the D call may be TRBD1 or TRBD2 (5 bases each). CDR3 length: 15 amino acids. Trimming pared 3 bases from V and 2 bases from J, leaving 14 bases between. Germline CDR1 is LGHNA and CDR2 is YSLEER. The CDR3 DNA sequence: TGCGCCAGCAGCCAGACCCCCGGGGCCACCTACGAGCAGTACTTC. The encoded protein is CASSQTPGATYEQYF.

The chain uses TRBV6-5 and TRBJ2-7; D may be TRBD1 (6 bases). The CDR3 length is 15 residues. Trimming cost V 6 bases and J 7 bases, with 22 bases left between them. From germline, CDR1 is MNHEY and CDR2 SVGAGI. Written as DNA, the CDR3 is TGTGCCAGCAGGTCATCCCGTGGGGGCTTCGGGGAGCAGTACTTC. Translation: CASRSSRGGFGEQYF.

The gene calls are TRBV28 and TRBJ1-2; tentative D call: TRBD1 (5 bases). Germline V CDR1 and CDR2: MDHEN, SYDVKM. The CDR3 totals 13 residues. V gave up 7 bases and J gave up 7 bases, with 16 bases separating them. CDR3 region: CASTIPQETGYTF. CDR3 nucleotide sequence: TGTGCCAGCACCATACCACAGGAAACTGGCTACACCTTC.

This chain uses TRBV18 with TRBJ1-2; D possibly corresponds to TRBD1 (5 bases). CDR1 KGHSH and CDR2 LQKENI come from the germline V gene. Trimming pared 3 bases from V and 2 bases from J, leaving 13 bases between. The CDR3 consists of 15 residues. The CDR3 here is CASSPGQGLNYGYTF. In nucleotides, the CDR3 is TGTGCCAGCTCACCGGGGCAGGGACTAAACTATGGCTACACCTTC.

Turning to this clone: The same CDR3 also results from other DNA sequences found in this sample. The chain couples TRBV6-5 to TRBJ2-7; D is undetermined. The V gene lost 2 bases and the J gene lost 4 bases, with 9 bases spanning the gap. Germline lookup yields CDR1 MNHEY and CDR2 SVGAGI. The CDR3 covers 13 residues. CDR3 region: CASSYPNTYEQYF. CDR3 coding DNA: TGTGCCAGCAGTTACCCTAACACTTACGAGCAGTACTTC.

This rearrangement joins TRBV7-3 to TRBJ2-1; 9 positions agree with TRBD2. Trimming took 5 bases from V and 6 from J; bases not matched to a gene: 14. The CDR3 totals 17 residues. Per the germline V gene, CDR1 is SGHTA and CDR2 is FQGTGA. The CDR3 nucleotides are TGTGCCAGCAGCCCCCGTGGAGCTAGCGGGATTATCAATGAGCAGTTCTTC. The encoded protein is CASSPRGASGIINEQFF.

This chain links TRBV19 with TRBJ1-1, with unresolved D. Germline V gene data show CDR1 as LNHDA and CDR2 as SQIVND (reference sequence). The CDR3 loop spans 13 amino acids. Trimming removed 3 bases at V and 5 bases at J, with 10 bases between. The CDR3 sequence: CASSMSEGTEAFF. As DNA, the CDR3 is TGTGCCAGTAGTATGTCAGAAGGGACTGAAGCTTTCTTT.

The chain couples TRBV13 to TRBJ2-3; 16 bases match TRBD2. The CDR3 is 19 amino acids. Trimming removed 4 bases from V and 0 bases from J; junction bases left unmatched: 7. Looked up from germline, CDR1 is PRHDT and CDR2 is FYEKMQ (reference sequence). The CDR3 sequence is CASSSGLAGGPHSTDTQYF. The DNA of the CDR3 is TGTGCCAGCAGCTCGGGACTAGCGGGGGGGCCCCACAGCACAGATACGCAGTATTTT. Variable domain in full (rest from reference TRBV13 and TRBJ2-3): AAGVIQSPRHLIKEKRETATLKCYPIPRHDTVYWYQQGPGQDPQFLISFYEKMQSDKGSIPDRFSAQQFSDYHSELNMSSLELGDSALYFCASSSGLAGGPHSTDTQYFGPGTRLTVL.

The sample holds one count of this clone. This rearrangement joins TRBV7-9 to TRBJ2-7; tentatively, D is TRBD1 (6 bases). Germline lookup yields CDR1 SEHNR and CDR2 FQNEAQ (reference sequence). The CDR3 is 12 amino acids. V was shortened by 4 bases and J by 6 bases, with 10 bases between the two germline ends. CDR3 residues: CASSSTGFEQYF. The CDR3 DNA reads TGTGCCAGCAGCTCAACAGGGTTCGAGCAGTACTTC.

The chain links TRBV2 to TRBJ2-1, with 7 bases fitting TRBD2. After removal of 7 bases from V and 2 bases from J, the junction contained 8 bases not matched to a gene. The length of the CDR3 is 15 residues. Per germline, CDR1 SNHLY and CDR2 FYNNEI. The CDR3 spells CASTTSGGAYNEQFF. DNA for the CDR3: TGTGCCAGCACCACCTCTGGGGGGGCCTACAATGAGCAGTTCTTC. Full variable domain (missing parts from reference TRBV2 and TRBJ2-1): EPEVTQTPSHQVTQMGQEVILRCVPISNHLYFYWYRQILGQKVEFLVSFYNNEISEKSEIFDDQFSVERPDGSNFTLKIRSTKLEDSAMYFCASTTSGGAYNEQFFGPGTRLTVL.

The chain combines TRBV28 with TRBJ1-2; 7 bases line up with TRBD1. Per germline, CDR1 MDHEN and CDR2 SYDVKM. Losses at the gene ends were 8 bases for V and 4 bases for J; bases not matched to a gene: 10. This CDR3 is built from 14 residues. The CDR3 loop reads CASLGDRVGYGYTF. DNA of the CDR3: TGTGCCAGCCTGGGAGACAGGGTCGGCTATGGCTACACCTTC.

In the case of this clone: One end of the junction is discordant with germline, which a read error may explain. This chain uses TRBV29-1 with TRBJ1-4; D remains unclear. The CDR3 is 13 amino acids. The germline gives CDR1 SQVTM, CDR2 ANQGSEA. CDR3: CSVEASDTLDRLF. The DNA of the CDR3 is TGCAGCGTTGAAGCCTCAGACACCCTCGATCGCCTTTTT.

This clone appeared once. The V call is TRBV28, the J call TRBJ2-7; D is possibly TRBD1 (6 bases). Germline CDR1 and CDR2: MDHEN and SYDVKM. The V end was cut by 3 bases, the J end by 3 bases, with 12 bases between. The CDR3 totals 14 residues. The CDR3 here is CASSFPGEFYEQYF. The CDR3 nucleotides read TGTGCCAGCAGTTTTCCAGGGGAATTCTACGAGCAGTACTTC.

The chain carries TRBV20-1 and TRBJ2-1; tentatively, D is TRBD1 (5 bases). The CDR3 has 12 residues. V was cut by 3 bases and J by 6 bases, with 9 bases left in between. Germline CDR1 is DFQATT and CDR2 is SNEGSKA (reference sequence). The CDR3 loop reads CSASQGSNEQFF. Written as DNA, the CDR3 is TGCAGTGCTAGTCAGGGTTCCAATGAGCAGTTCTTC.